This entry features one T cell receptor beta chain sequence. The antigen is undetermined. The J segment lost 6 bases and the V segment lost 0 bases, leaving 4 bases of the junction unmatched. There are 15 residues in the CDR3. Per germline, CDR1 SNHLY and CDR2 FYNNEI. Sequencing was performed with immunoSEQ multiplex PCR; in TCRdb, only in-frame clones are kept and a portion is missing. This sample carries about 350,000 clones, under 95% of them seen once, and the ten largest clones take around 4%. This record comes from a study of Ad26.COV2.S vaccination and SARS-CoV-2 variants. Study-level points and caveats: The TCR breadth and depth analyses may have understated or missed part of the total T cell responses.

The chain couples TRBV2 to TRBJ2-2; the match to TRBD1 covers 7 bases. The material sequenced was peripheral blood, taken after recovery from COVID-19. The source is a human donor who had recovered from COVID-19. The CDR3 is CASSEARGRAGELFF. CDR3 DNA: TGTGCCAGCAGTGAAGCGAGGGGGCGGGCCGGGGAGCTGTTTTTT. Full variable domain (rest looked up from reference TRBV2 and TRBJ2-2): EPEVTQTPSHQVTQMGQEVILRCVPISNHLYFYWYRQILGQKVEFLVSFYNNEISEKSEIFDDQFSVERPDGSNFTLKIRSTKLEDSAMYFCASSEARGRAGELFFGEGSRLTVL.